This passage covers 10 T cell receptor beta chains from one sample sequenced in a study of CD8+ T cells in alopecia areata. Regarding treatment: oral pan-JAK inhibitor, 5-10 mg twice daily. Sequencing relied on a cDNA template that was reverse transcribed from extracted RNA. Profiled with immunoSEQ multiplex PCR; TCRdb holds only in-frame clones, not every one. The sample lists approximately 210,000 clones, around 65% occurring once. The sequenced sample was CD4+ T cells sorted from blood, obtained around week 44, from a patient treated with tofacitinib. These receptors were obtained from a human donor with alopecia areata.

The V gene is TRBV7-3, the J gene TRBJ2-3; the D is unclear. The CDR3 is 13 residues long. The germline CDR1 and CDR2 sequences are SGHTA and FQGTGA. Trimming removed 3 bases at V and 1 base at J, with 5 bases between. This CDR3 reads CASSFGGTDTQYF. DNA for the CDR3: TGTGCCAGCAGCTTTGGCGGCACAGATACGCAGTATTTT.

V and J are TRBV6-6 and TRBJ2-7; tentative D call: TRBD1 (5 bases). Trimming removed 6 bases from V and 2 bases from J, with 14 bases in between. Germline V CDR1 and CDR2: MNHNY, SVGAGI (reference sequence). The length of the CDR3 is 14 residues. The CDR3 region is CASRPPGQAYEQYF. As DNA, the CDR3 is TGTGCCAGCAGACCTCCCGGACAAGCCTACGAGCAGTACTTC.

For the CDR3, the DNA is TGCGCCAGCAGCTTGGAAACCTCCTCTGGGGCCAACGTCCTGACTTTC. This translates into CASSLETSSGANVLTF. The rearrangement links TRBV5-1 to TRBJ2-6; D gene unclear. Germline lookup yields CDR1 SGHRS and CDR2 YFSETQ. The CDR3 runs to 16 residues. The V end lost 0 bases, the J end lost 0 bases, and 7 bases lay between the germline ends.

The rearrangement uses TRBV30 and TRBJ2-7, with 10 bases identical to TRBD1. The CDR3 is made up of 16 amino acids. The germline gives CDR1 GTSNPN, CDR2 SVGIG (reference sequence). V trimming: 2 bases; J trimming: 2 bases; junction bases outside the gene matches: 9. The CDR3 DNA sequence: TGTGCCTGGAGTTCGAGTGACAGGGGGCTGGCCTACGAGCAGTACTTC. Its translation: CAWSSSDRGLAYEQYF. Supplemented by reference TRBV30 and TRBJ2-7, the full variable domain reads SQTIHQWPATLVQPVGSPLSLECTVEGTSNPNLYWYRQAAGRGLQLLFYSVGIGQISSEVPQNLSASRPQDRQFILSSKKLLLSDSGFYLCAWSSSDRGLAYEQYFGPGTRLTVT.

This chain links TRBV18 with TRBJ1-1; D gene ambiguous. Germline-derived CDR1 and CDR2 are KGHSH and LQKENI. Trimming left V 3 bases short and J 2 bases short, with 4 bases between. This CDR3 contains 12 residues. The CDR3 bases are TGTGCCAGCTCACCCAGAAACACTGAAGCTTTCTTT. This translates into CASSPRNTEAFF.

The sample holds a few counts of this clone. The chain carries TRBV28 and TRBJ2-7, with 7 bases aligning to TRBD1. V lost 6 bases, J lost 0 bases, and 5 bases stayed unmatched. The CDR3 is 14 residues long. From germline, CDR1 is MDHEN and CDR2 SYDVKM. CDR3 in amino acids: CASRTTGISYEQYF. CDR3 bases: TGTGCCAGCAGGACGACAGGGATCTCCTACGAGCAGTACTTC.

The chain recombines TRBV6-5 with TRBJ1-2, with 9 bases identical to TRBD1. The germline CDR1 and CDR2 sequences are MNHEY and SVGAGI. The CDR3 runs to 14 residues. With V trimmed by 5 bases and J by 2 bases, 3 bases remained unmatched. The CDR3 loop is CASSVGQGNYGYTF. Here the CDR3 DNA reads TGTGCCAGCAGTGTCGGACAGGGGAACTATGGCTACACCTTC.

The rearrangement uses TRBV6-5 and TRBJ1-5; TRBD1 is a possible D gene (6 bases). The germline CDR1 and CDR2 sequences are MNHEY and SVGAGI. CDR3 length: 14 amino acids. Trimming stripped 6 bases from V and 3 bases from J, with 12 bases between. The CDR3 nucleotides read TGTGCCAGCAGGCCGGGACAACACAATCAGCCCCAGCATTTT. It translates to CASRPGQHNQPQHF.

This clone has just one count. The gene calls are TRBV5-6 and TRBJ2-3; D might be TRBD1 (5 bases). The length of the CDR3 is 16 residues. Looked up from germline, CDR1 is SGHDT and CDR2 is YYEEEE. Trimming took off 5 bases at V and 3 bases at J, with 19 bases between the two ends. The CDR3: CASRSIQRGLTDTQYF. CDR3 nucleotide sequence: TGTGCCAGCAGATCAATCCAAAGGGGTTTGACAGATACGCAGTATTTT.

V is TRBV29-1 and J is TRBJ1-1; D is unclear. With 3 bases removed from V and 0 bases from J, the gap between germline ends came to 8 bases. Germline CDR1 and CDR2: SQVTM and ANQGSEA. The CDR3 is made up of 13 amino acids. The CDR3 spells CSVDRRLNTEAFF. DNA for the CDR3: TGCAGCGTTGATCGCAGGTTGAACACTGAAGCTTTCTTT.